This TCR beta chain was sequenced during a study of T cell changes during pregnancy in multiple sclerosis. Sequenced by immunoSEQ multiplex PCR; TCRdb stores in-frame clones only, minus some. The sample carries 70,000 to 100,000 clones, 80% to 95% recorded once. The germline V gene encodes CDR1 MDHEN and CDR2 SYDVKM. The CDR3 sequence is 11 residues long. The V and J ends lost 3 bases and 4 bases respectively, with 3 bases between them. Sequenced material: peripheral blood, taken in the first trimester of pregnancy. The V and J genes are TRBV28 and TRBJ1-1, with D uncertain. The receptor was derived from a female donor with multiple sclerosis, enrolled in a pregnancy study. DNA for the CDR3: TGTGCCAGCAGTTTGAGCACTGAAGCTTTCTTT. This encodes CASSLSTEAFF.